This paragraph reports one T cell receptor (beta chain). The antigen is unknown. Together with a sample-barcoded 5' primer, a J-beta primer mix was included in a second PCR lasting roughly 6 to 12 cycles. Each cDNA molecule carried a tag from a template-switch adaptor that contained 12 random nucleotides. MiXCR, run by TCRdb on the 5' RACE reads, gives a single entry per CDR3 protein. The sample lists more than 1.4 million distinct CDR3 sequences; roughly 45% were seen once. This specimen belongs to a study of blood T cells in healthy people across ages. Study information: With template switching, about one barcoded beta molecule was captured per two T cells.

General study findings and limits: Per million T cells, the diversity of TCR beta decreased roughly linearly as age advanced.

The clonotype comes from a young woman in good health. The sequencing input was blood.

This CDR3 is CASSSLSQGPGNEQYF. The CDR3 region has the DNA TGTGCCAGCAGCTCCCTCAGCCAGGGGCCGGGTAATGAGCAGTACTTC. The J gene is TRBJ2-7, the V gene TRBV6-2 or TRBV6-3, with a possible D match to TRBD1 (6 bases). V was trimmed by 6 bases and J by 7 bases, leaving 25 bases between them. CDR1 is MNHEY and CDR2 is SVGEGT in the germline V gene. The CDR3 is 16 amino acids.